Listed here are 6 T cell receptor beta chains from one sample, sequenced in a study of vaccination effects on CD4 cells after COVID-19. This table comes from immunoSEQ multiplex PCR, and its TCRdb copy is limited to in-frame clones, with some not included. The sample shows roughly 56,000 clones, 70% to 80% of them seen only once. Following culture for about ten days, CD4+ T cells were isolated. These receptors lack a known antigen. Sequenced material: CD4+ T cells from PBMCs cultured without peptide, taken before COVID-19 vaccination. All receptors come from a human donor who received a COVID-19 vaccine.

This sequence joins TRBV3-1 (or the pseudogene TRBV3-2) and TRBJ1-1; D is unresolved. CDR3 length equals 14 residues. CDR1 and CDR2 (germline): LGHDT, YNNKEL (reference sequence). The germline V and J ends were trimmed by 5 bases and 0 bases, with 10 bases remaining between them. Here the CDR3 DNA reads TGTGCCAGCAGCATTGGCGGAGTGAACACTGAAGCTTTCTTT. Its protein is CASSIGGVNTEAFF.

The chain joins TRBV2 to TRBJ2-5; 7 bases line up with TRBD1. Germline loops: CDR1 SNHLY, CDR2 FYNNEI. V shed 4 bases and J 3 bases; nucleotides not matched to a gene: 2. CDR3 length: 13 amino acids. CDR3 DNA: TGTGCCAGCAGTGTAACAGGGGAAGAGACCCAGTACTTC. Its protein product is CASSVTGEETQYF.

The CDR3: CASSIAGTGGSETQYF. The CDR3 DNA is TGTGCCAGTAGTATAGCCGGGACAGGGGGCTCTGAGACCCAGTACTTC. The gene calls are TRBV19 and TRBJ2-5, with 12 bases matching TRBD1. This CDR3 has 16 residues. V gave up 1 base and J gave up 5 bases; unmatched junction bases: 5. Germline-derived CDR1 and CDR2 are LNHDA and SQIVND (reference sequence).

This chain links TRBV20-1 with TRBJ1-1, with a weak D call TRBD1 (6 bases). The CDR3 is 11 residues long. V gave up 7 bases and J gave up 5 bases, with 11 bases separating them. Germline CDR1 is DFQATT and CDR2 is SNEGSKA (reference sequence). In DNA form, the CDR3 reads TGCAGTGTGGGGGCGATGACTGAAGCTTTCTTT. This sequence encodes CSVGAMTEAFF.

V usage is TRBV9 and J usage is TRBJ2-3, with D tentatively TRBD1 (6 bases). CDR1 is SGDLS, CDR2 YYNGEE, per germline. Deletions cut 5 bases from V and 0 bases from J, with 13 bases between. This CDR3 spans 15 amino acids. CDR3 in DNA: TGTGCCAGCAGACGGACAGCAGCAAGCACAGATACGCAGTATTTT. Translated, it gives CASRRTAASTDTQYF. Full variable domain (missing parts from reference TRBV9 and TRBJ2-3): DSGVTQTPKHLITATGQRVTLRCSPRSGDLSVYWYQQSLDQGLQFLIQYYNGEERAKGNILERFSAQQFPDLHSELNLSSLELGDSALYFCASRRTAASTDTQYFGPGTRLTVL.

The chain uses TRBV18 and TRBJ1-4; 11 bases fit TRBD1. CDR1 and CDR2 from the germline V gene are KGHSH and LQKENI. This CDR3 comprises 14 residues. V shed 8 bases, J shed 7 bases, and the junction held 6 bases outside the gene matches. The CDR3 sequence: CASTQDRGREKLFF. The CDR3 DNA follows: TGTGCCAGCACCCAGGACAGGGGGCGTGAAAAACTGTTTTTT.